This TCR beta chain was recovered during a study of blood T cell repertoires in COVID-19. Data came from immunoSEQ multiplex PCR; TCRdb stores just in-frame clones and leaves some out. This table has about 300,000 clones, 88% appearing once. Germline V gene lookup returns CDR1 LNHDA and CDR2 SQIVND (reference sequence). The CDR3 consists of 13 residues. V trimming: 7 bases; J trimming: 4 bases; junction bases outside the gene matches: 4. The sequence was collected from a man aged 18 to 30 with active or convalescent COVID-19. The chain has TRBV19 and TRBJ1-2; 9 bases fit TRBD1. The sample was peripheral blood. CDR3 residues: CASTQTGGYGYTF. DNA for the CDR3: TGTGCCAGTACCCAGACAGGGGGCTATGGCTACACCTTC.